This TCR beta chain was recorded in a study of CD8 T cells in ankylosing spondylitis (TCRdb year 2017). Concerning the study at large: The study profiled T cell receptor beta repertoires in healthy donors and ankylosing spondylitis patients to find disease-linked TCR variants. The full study cohort comprised about 25 ankylosing spondylitis patients and 110 or so healthy donors. Samples of peripheral blood were taken, and for ankylosing spondylitis patients, synovial fluid was collected as well. The study at large found these results: Some TCR beta motif variants had previously been reported in synovial fluid and blood of reactive arthritis patients, which suggested common disease-initiation mechanisms. The disease-linked clones were reported as significantly enriched in matched synovial fluid samples from ankylosing spondylitis patients. The disease-linked clones had a CD8+ phenotype and were found at relatively low frequencies in peripheral blood. A TCR beta motif of several highly homologous amino acid variants appeared characteristic of blood from ankylosing spondylitis patients.

Data came from an Illumina HiSeq 2500. TCR beta libraries were prepared by quantitative 5'-RACE with molecular barcodes. The original methods were these. Disease-linked TCR variants were identified with a new computational method built on a probabilistic model of VDJ rearrangement. TCRdb took the public reads, trimmed them with fastp at Q25, ran MiXCR for clone calling and kept in-frame beta chains. Identical CDR3 protein sequences are pooled into one entry, listed with their most common genes and DNA. The V and J calls follow TCRdb's processing rather than the paper's. This sample gives 400,000 to 450,000 distinct CDR3 sequences in total; about a sixth of them show up just once. The ten top clones hold just over 1% of the sample. This clonotype was seen a handful of times. This receptor's antigen is unknown. Per-base quality was not reported, and no clone a single base away is much larger than it.

The CDR3 sequence holds 12 residues, the cysteine and phenylalanine included. CDR3 DNA is the only sequence kept; it has 36 bases, read in frame from the first base. Trimming removed 0 bases from V and 1 base from J, leaving 3 bases between the germline ends. The germline V gene (reference sequence) sets CDR1 to GTSNPN and CDR2 to SVGIG. In this chain, TRBV30 is recombined with TRBJ1-1, with the D gene not confidently named. The sequenced sample consisted of blood, either unsorted or a sorted T cell fraction (not recorded which). This sequence was found in a male donor with ankylosing spondylitis. The CDR3 loop reads CAWSVKNTEAFF. The DNA reads TGTGCCTGGAGTGTAAAGAACACTGAAGCTTTCTTT.